Listed below are T cell receptor beta chains from one sample, sequenced in a study of T cell responses to AZD1222 COVID-19 vaccine. Profiling relied on immunoSEQ multiplex PCR, and the TCRdb table lists in-frame clones only, not all of them. The sample shows some 110,000 clones, approximately 85% of them seen only once. The source material was peripheral blood, sampled 28 days after the second AZD1222 dose. The receptors derive from an adult who received the AZD1222 COVID-19 vaccine. The CDR3 runs from the conserved cysteine through the conserved F or W. The D gene is left open where the match is weak. Where a row states a size, it is once, few, many or the class of an expanded clone; other rows omit it.

V: TRBV5-4; D: -; J: TRBJ1-2; size: few; DNA: TGTGCCAGCAGCCTTACAGCTTCCTATGGCTACACCTTC; CDR3: CASSLTASYGYTF
V: TRBV5-4; D: -; J: TRBJ1-5; size: -; DNA: TGTGCCAGCAGCTTGGATGGCAATCAGCCCCAGCATTTT; CDR3: CASSLDGNQPQHF
V: TRBV7-6; D: -; J: TRBJ1-3; size: -; DNA: TGTGCCAGCAGCTTAGCGGCAGGAAACACCATATATTTT; CDR3: CASSLAAGNTIYF
V: TRBV2; D: -; J: TRBJ1-4; size: -; DNA: TGTGCCAGCAGGGGGGGCCGGGACGGTATTAATGAAAAACTGTTTTTT; CDR3: CASRGGRDGINEKLFF
V: TRBV10-1; D: -; J: TRBJ1-1; size: -; DNA: TGCGCCAGCAGTGTTGGGGGACCAACTGAAGCTTTCTTT; CDR3: CASSVGGPTEAFF
V: TRBV6-6; D: -; J: TRBJ1-1; size: -; DNA: TGTGCCAGCAGTTATCCCCTGCTTGAAGCTTTCTTT; CDR3: CASSYPLLEAFF
V: TRBV28; D: -; J: TRBJ2-7; size: -; DNA: TGTGCCAGCAGTTCGGCTTTTTTTACTTCCTACGAGCAGTACTTC; CDR3: CASSSAFFTSYEQYF
V: TRBV12-3/TRBV12-4; D: -; J: TRBJ1-3; size: -; DNA: TGTGCCAGCAGTTTTGGGGGTCGTGGCACCATATATTTT; CDR3: CASSFGGRGTIYF
V: TRBV5-4; D: -; J: TRBJ2-3; size: -; DNA: TGTGCCAGCAGCTTGGAGGGGGGGGTCGCAGATACGCAGTATTTT; CDR3: CASSLEGGVADTQYF
V: TRBV5-1; D: -; J: TRBJ1-4; size: few; DNA: TGCGCCAGCAGCTTCGCGGGACACCCTGAAAAACTGTTTTTT; CDR3: CASSFAGHPEKLFF
V: TRBV3-1/TRBV3-2; D: -; J: TRBJ1-4; size: -; DNA: TGTGCCAGCAGCCCCGGGAGGGAAAAACTGTTTTTT; CDR3: CASSPGREKLFF
V: TRBV19; D: -; J: TRBJ2-6; size: -; DNA: TGTGCCAGTAGTATTCATAGGACAAGGGCCTCTGGGGCCAACGTCCTGACTTTC; CDR3: CASSIHRTRASGANVLTF
V: TRBV28; D: -; J: TRBJ2-1; size: -; DNA: TGTGCCACCGCACCAAGACGAGACCGATACAATGAGCAGTTCTTC; CDR3: CATAPRRDRYNEQFF
V: TRBV14; D: -; J: TRBJ1-2; size: -; DNA: TGTGCCAGCAGCCAAGGGTTCGGGACGGCCTATGGCTACACCTTC; CDR3: CASSQGFGTAYGYTF
V: TRBV28; D: -; J: TRBJ1-4; size: -; DNA: TGTGCCAGCAGGACAGTCCAAACTAATGAAAAACTGTTTTTT; CDR3: CASRTVQTNEKLFF
V: TRBV29-1; D: TRBD2; J: TRBJ2-5; size: once; DNA: TGCAGCGTTCGTCGGACTAGCGGGGGGGCGGAGACCCAGTACTTC; CDR3: CSVRRTSGGAETQYF
V: TRBV28; D: TRBD1; J: TRBJ1-2; size: -; DNA: TGTGCCAGCATCGACAGGGTGAACTATGGCTACACCTTC; CDR3: CASIDRVNYGYTF
V: TRBV2; D: -; J: TRBJ1-1; size: once; DNA: TGTGCCAGCAAAGGCAGGGGACACACTCCGAACACTGAAGCTTTCTTT; CDR3: CASKGRGHTPNTEAFF
V: TRBV30; D: -; J: TRBJ1-1; size: -; DNA: TGTGCCTGGGTCGGTGGGACTGAAGCTTTCTTT; CDR3: CAWVGGTEAFF
V: TRBV5-4; D: -; J: TRBJ2-1; size: -; DNA: TGTGCCAGCAGCTCCCGGGCTCGGGACAATGAGCAGTTCTTC; CDR3: CASSSRARDNEQFF
V: TRBV7-2; D: -; J: TRBJ2-2; size: -; DNA: TGTGCCAGCAGCTTAGCTCGGACGGTGAACACCGGGGAGCTGTTTTTT; CDR3: CASSLARTVNTGELFF
V: TRBV7-2; D: -; J: TRBJ2-1; size: -; DNA: TGTGCCAGCAGCTTAGATTATCAGGGCCCCCAGTTCTTC; CDR3: CASSLDYQGPQFF
V: TRBV14; D: -; J: TRBJ1-5; size: once; DNA: TGTGCCAGCAGCCAAGCCGGTGGACAGCCCCAGCATTTT; CDR3: CASSQAGGQPQHF
V: TRBV7-9; D: -; J: TRBJ2-1; size: -; DNA: TGTGCCAGCAGCTTGCGGGGGCCTTACAATGAGCAGTTCTTC; CDR3: CASSLRGPYNEQFF
V: TRBV2; D: -; J: TRBJ2-1; size: -; DNA: TGTGCCAGCAGACACCGACTAGTAAGGGGGAATGAGCAGTTCTTC; CDR3: CASRHRLVRGNEQFF
V: TRBV3-1/TRBV3-2; D: -; J: TRBJ1-2; size: -; DNA: TGTGCCAGCAGCCCTCGCCCAGGGCTTTACACCTTC; CDR3: CASSPRPGLYTF
V: TRBV12-2; D: -; J: TRBJ2-7; size: few; DNA: TGTGCAAGTCGCTTAATTTTCGCGTACGAGCAGTACTTC; CDR3: CASRLIFAYEQYF
V: TRBV6-5; D: TRBD2; J: TRBJ2-7; size: -; DNA: TGTGCCAGCAGTTACTCGCGGGGGAGCTCCTACGAGCAGTACTTC; CDR3: CASSYSRGSSYEQYF
V: TRBV7-2; D: -; J: TRBJ2-4; size: -; DNA: TGTGCCAGCAGCTTAGGGGTAGCCAACATTCAGTACTTC; CDR3: CASSLGVANIQYF
V: TRBV29-1; D: -; J: TRBJ2-7; size: -; DNA: TGCAGCGCCCGGAACAACGAGCAGTACTTC; CDR3: CSARNNEQYF
V: TRBV28; D: -; J: TRBJ1-5; size: -; DNA: TGTGCCAGCAGTCCCGGCGGTGCGGGCAATCAGCCCCAGCATTTT; CDR3: CASSPGGAGNQPQHF
V: TRBV19; D: TRBD1; J: TRBJ1-6; size: -; DNA: TGTGCCAGTAAAGTAGGACAGGGGGCTTCACCCCTCCACTTT; CDR3: CASKVGQGASPLHF
V: TRBV6-5; D: -; J: TRBJ1-1; size: -; DNA: TGTGCCAGCAGGGCCCGGGACACTGAAGCTTTCTTT; CDR3: CASRARDTEAFF
V: TRBV6-5; D: -; J: TRBJ1-1; size: -; DNA: TGTGCCAGCAGTCCCGGCAGGGCGGGAACTGAAGCTTTCTTT; CDR3: CASSPGRAGTEAFF
V: TRBV4-1; D: -; J: TRBJ1-4; size: -; DNA: TGCGCCAGCAGCCAAGACGGCAAGTTGGGTGAAAAACTGTTTTTT; CDR3: CASSQDGKLGEKLFF
V: TRBV12-3/TRBV12-4; D: -; J: TRBJ1-1; size: -; DNA: TGTGCCAGCAGTTTATTGGTGAACACTGAAGCTTTCTTT; CDR3: CASSLLVNTEAFF
V: TRBV7-2; D: TRBD1; J: TRBJ1-1; size: -; DNA: TGTGCCAGCAGCTTAGCAGGGGGCTTGAACACTGAAGCTTTCTTT; CDR3: CASSLAGGLNTEAFF
V: TRBV25-1; D: -; J: TRBJ1-1; size: -; DNA: TGTGCCAGCAGTGAATCCCGGTCGTGGCGGGACACTGAAGCTTTCTTT; CDR3: CASSESRSWRDTEAFF
V: TRBV6-5; D: -; J: TRBJ1-5; size: once; DNA: TGTGCCAGCACAAGCCACAGAAGCAATCAGCCCCAGCATTTT; CDR3: CASTSHRSNQPQHF
V: TRBV5-6; D: TRBD2; J: TRBJ2-1; size: -; DNA: TGTGCCAGCAGCTTACCCGGGACTAGCTACAATGAGCAGTTCTTC; CDR3: CASSLPGTSYNEQFF
V: TRBV6-5; D: -; J: TRBJ2-2; size: -; DNA: TGTGCCAGCATTTATAGACTGGGGTGGAACACCGGGGAGCTGTTTTTT; CDR3: CASIYRLGWNTGELFF
V: TRBV5-1; D: TRBD1; J: TRBJ1-4; size: -; DNA: TGCGCCAGCAGCTTGGAGTCGGGACAGGGGGGCGAAAAACTGTTTTTT; CDR3: CASSLESGQGGEKLFF
V: TRBV2; D: -; J: TRBJ2-7; size: -; DNA: TGTGCCAGCAGACAGGGAACCTACGAGCAGTACTTC; CDR3: CASRQGTYEQYF
V: TRBV18; D: -; J: TRBJ1-2; size: few; DNA: TGTGCCAGCTCAGCGCAGTCCTCTGCCGGGACCTTC; CDR3: CASSAQSSAGTF
V: TRBV7-9; D: -; J: TRBJ1-5; size: -; DNA: TGTGCCAGCAGCTTAGGGATGGGCAGGGAGCCCCAGCATTTT; CDR3: CASSLGMGREPQHF
V: TRBV10-3; D: TRBD2; J: TRBJ2-2; size: few; DNA: TGTGCCATCTGCCCGGGACTAGCGGGGGGGCTGACTACCGGGGAGCTGTTTTTT; CDR3: CAICPGLAGGLTTGELFF
V: TRBV7-3; D: -; J: TRBJ2-3; size: -; DNA: TGTGCCAGCAGCCCTTGGTCGGGGAGCGGTACGCAGTATTTT; CDR3: CASSPWSGSGTQYF
V: TRBV4-1; D: -; J: TRBJ2-1; size: -; DNA: TGCGCCAGCAGCCAAGTTCCGAGGAGAAACTACAATGAGCAGTTCTTC; CDR3: CASSQVPRRNYNEQFF
V: TRBV5-1; D: TRBD1; J: TRBJ1-1; size: -; DNA: TGCGCCAGCAGCCCCGACAGGGTTTCTGGCACTGAAGCTTTCTTT; CDR3: CASSPDRVSGTEAFF
V: TRBV14; D: -; J: TRBJ1-4; size: -; DNA: TGTGCCAGCAGCCACAACACCGGGACAACCTATGAAAAACTGTTTTTT; CDR3: CASSHNTGTTYEKLFF
V: TRBV19; D: -; J: TRBJ2-7; size: -; DNA: TGTGCCAGTAGTATAGGGGGCTCCGGGACATATTTTCACTACGAGCAGTACTTC; CDR3: CASSIGGSGTYFHYEQYF
V: TRBV30; D: TRBD1; J: TRBJ2-7; size: -; DNA: TGTGCCTGGAGTGCTCGGACAGGGGTTGACGAGCAGTACTTC; CDR3: CAWSARTGVDEQYF
V: TRBV10-1; D: -; J: TRBJ1-2; size: -; DNA: TGCGCCGGACCCACAGCCCATGGCTACACCTTC; CDR3: CAGPTAHGYTF